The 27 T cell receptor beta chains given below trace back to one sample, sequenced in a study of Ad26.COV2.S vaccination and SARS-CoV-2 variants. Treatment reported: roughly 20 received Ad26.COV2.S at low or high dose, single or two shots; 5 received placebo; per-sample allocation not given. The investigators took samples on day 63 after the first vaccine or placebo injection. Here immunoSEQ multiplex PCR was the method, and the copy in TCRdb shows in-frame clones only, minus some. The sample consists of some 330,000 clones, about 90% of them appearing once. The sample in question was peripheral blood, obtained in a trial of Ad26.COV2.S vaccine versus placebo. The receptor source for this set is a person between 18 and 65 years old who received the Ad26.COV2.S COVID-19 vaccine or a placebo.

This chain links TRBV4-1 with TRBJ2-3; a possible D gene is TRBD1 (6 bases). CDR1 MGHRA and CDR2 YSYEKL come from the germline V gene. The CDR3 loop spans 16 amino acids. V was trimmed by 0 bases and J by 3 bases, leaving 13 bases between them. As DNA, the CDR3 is TGCGCCAGCAGCCAAGAGGTCTACAGGGTTACAGATACGCAGTATTTT. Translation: CASSQEVYRVTDTQYF.

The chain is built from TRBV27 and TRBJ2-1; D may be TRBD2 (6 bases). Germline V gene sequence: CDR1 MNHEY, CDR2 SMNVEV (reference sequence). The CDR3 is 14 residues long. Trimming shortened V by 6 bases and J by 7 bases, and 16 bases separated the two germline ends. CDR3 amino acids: CASSGSGGVNEQFF. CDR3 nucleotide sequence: TGTGCCAGCAGCGGGAGTGGAGGAGTGAATGAGCAGTTCTTC.

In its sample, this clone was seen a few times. In DNA, the CDR3 is TGTGCCAGCAGTCCACACTCCGGGACAGGGGGCAGGTTAAGCAATCAGCCCCAGCATTTT. Translated: CASSPHSGTGGRLSNQPQHF. The chain couples TRBV6-2 or TRBV6-3 to TRBJ1-5; 12 bases agree with TRBD1. CDR1 is MNHEY and CDR2 is SVGEGT in the germline V gene. With V trimmed by 5 bases and J by 1 base, 15 bases remained unmatched. The CDR3 spans 20 residues.

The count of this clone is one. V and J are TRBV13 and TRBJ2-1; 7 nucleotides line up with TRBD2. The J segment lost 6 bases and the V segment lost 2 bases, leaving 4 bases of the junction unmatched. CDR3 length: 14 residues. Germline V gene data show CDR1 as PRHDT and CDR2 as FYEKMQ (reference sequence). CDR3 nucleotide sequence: TGTGCCAGCAGCTTATTGTCGGGGGGCAATGAGCAGTTCTTC. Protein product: CASSLLSGGNEQFF. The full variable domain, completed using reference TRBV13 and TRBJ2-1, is AAGVIQSPRHLIKEKRETATLKCYPIPRHDTVYWYQQGPGQDPQFLISFYEKMQSDKGSIPDRFSAQQFSDYHSELNMSSLELGDSALYFCASSLLSGGNEQFFGPGTRLTVL.

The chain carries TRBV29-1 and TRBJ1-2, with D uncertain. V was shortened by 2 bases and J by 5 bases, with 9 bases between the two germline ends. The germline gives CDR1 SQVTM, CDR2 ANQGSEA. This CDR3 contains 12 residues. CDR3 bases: TGCAGCGTTGAACGCCGGCATTATGGCTACACCTTC. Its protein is CSVERRHYGYTF.

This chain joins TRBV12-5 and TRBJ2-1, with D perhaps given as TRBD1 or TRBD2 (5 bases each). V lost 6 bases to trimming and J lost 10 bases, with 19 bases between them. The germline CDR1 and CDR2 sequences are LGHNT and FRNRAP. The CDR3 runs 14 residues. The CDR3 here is CASGSISGPGEQFF. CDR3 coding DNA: TGTGCTAGTGGCTCGATAAGCGGTCCAGGGGAGCAGTTCTTC.

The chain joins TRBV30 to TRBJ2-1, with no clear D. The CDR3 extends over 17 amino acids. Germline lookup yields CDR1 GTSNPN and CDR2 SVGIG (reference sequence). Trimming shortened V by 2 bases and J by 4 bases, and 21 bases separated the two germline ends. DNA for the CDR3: TGTGCCTGGAGTTTGCTCTCCTCGCTGCCAAGGTACAATGAGCAGTTCTTC. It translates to CAWSLLSSLPRYNEQFF. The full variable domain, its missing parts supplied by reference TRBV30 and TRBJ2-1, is SQTIHQWPATLVQPVGSPLSLECTVEGTSNPNLYWYRQAAGRGLQLLFYSVGIGQISSEVPQNLSASRPQDRQFILSSKKLLLSDSGFYLCAWSLLSSLPRYNEQFFGPGTRLTVL.

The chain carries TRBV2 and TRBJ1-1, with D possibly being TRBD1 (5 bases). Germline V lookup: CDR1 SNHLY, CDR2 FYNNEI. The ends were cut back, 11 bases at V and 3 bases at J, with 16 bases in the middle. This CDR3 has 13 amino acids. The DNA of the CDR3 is TGTGCCCCCAGGGCAGGCGTCGACACTGAAGCTTTCTTT. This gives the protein CAPRAGVDTEAFF.

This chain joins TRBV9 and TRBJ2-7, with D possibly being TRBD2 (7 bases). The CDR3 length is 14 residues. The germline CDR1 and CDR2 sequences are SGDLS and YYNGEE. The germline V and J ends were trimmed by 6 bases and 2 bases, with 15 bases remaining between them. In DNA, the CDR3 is TGTGCCAGCACCCGGGGGGCCAGTACCTACGAGCAGTACTTC. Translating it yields CASTRGASTYEQYF. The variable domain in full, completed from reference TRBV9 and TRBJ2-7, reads DSGVTQTPKHLITATGQRVTLRCSPRSGDLSVYWYQQSLDQGLQFLIQYYNGEERAKGNILERFSAQQFPDLHSELNLSSLELGDSALYFCASTRGASTYEQYFGPGTRLTVT.

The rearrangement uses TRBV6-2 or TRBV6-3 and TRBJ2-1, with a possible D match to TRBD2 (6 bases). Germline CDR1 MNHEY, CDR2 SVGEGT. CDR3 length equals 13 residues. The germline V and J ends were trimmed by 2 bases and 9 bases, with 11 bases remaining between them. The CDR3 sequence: CASSYPMGGEQFF. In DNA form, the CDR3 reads TGTGCCAGCAGTTACCCTATGGGGGGTGAGCAGTTCTTC.

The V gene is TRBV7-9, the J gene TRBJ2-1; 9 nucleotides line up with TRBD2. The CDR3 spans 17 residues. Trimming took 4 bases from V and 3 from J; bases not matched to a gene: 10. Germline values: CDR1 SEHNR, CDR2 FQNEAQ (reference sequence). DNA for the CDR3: TGTGCCAGCAGCTCATTCCCGGGACTAGCTGTCTACAATGAGCAGTTCTTC. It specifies CASSSFPGLAVYNEQFF.

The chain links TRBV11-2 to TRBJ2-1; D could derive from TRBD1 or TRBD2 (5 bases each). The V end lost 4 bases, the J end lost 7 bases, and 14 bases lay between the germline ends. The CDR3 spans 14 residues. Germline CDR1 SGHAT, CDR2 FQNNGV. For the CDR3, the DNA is TGTGCCAGCAGCTCCCCCCTGGGGGAAAATGAGCAGTTCTTC. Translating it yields CASSSPLGENEQFF.

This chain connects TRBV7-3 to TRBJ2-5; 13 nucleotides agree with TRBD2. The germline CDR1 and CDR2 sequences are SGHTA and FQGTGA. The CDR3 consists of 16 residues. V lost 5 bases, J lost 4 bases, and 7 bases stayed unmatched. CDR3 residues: CASSLGLAGVGETQYF. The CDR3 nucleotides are TGTGCCAGCAGCCTCGGACTAGCGGGAGTAGGAGAGACCCAGTACTTC.

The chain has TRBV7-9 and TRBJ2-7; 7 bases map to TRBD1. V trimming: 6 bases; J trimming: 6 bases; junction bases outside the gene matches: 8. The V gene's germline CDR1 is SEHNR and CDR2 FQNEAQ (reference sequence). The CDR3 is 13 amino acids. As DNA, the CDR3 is TGTGCCAGCAGTCCCCTGACAGGGTTCGAGCAGTACGTC. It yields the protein CASSPLTGFEQYV.

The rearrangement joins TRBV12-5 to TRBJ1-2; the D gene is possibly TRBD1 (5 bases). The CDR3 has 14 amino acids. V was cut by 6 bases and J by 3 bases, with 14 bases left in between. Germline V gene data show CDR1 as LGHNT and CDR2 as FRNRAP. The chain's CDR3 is CASGSSGADYGYTF. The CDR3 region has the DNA TGTGCTAGTGGCTCAAGTGGGGCAGACTATGGCTACACCTTC.

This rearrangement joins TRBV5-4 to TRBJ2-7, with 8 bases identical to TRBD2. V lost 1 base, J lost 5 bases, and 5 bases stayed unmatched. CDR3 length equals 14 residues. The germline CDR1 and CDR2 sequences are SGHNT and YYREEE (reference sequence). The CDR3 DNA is TGTGCCAGCAGCTTGTCGGGGGGGCCCCACGAGCAGTACTTC. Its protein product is CASSLSGGPHEQYF.

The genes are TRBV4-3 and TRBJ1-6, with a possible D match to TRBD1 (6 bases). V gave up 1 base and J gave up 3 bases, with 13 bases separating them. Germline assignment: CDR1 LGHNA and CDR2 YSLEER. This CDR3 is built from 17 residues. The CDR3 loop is CASSQVRDNDYNSPLHF. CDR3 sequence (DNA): TGCGCCAGCAGCCAAGTAAGGGACAACGACTATAATTCACCCCTCCACTTT.

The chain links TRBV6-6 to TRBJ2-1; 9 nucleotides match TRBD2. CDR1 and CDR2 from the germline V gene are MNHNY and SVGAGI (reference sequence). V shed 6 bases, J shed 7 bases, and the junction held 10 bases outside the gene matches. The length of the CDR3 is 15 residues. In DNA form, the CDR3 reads TGTGCCAGCAGCTCCTCCCCTAGCGGGGTTAATGAGCAGTTCTTC. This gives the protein CASSSSPSGVNEQFF.

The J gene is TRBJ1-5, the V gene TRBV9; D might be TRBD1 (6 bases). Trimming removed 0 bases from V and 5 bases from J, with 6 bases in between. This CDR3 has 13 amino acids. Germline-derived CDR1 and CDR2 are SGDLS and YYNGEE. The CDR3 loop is CASSVGQDQPQHF. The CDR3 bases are TGTGCCAGCAGCGTAGGACAGGATCAGCCCCAGCATTTT. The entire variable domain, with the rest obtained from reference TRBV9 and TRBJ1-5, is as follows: DSGVTQTPKHLITATGQRVTLRCSPRSGDLSVYWYQQSLDQGLQFLIQYYNGEERAKGNILERFSAQQFPDLHSELNLSSLELGDSALYFCASSVGQDQPQHFGDGTRLSIL.

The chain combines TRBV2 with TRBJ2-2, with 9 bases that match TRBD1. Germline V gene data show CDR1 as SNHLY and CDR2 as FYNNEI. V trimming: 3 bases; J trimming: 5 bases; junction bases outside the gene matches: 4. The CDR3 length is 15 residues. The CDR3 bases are TGTGCCAGCAGTGAGGACAGGGGATATACCGGGGAGCTGTTTTTT. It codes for CASSEDRGYTGELFF.

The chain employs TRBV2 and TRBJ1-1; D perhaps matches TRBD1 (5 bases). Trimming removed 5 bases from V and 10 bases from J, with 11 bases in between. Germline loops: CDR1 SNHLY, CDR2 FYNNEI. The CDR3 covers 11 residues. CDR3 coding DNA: TGTGCCAGCAGTTCAGGGATTCGAGCTTTCTTT. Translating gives CASSSGIRAFF.

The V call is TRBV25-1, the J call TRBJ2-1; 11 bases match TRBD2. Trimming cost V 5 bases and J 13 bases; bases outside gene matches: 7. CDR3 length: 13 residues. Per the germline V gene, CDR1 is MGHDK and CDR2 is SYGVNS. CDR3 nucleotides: TGTGCCAGCAGTCGGTATAGCGGGAGGGCCCAGTTCTTC. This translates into CASSRYSGRAQFF.

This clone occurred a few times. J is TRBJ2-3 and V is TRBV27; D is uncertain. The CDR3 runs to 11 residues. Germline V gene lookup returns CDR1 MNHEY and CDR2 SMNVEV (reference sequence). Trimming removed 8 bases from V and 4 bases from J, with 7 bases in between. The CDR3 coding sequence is TGTGCCAGCGGATATCCAGATACGCAGTATTTT. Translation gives CASGYPDTQYF.

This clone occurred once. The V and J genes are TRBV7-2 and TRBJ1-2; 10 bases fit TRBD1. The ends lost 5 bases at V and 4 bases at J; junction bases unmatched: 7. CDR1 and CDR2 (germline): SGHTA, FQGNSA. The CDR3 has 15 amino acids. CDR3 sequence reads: CASSPEDRGVYGYTF. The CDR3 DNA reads TGTGCCAGCAGCCCAGAGGACAGGGGGGTCTATGGCTACACCTTC. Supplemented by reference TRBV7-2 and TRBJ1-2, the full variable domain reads GAGVSQSPSNKVTEKGKDVELRCDPISGHTALYWYRQSLGQGLEFLIYFQGNSAPDKSGLPSDRFSAERTGGSVSTLTIQRTQQEDSAVYLCASSPEDRGVYGYTFGSGTRLTVV.

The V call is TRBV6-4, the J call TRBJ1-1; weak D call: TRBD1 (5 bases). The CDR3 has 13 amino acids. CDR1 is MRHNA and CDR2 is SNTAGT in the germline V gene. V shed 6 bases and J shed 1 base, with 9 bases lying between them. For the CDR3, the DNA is TGTGCCAGCAGAGCGACAGCGAACACTGAAGCTTTCTTT. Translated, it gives CASRATANTEAFF.

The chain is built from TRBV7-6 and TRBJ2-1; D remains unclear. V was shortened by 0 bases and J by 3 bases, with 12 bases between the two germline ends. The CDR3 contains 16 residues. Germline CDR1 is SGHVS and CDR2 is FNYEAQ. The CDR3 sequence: CASSLAASGHYNEQFF. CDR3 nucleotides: TGTGCCAGCAGCTTAGCGGCCTCCGGGCACTACAATGAGCAGTTCTTC.

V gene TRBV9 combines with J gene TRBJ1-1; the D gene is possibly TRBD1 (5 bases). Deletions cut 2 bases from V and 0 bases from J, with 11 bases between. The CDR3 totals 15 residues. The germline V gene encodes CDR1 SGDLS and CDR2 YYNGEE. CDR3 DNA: TGTGCCAGCAGCGTTCGTGGGGGATTGAACACTGAAGCTTTCTTT. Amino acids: CASSVRGGLNTEAFF. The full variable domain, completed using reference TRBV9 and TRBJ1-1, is DSGVTQTPKHLITATGQRVTLRCSPRSGDLSVYWYQQSLDQGLQFLIQYYNGEERAKGNILERFSAQQFPDLHSELNLSSLELGDSALYFCASSVRGGLNTEAFFGQGTRLTVV.